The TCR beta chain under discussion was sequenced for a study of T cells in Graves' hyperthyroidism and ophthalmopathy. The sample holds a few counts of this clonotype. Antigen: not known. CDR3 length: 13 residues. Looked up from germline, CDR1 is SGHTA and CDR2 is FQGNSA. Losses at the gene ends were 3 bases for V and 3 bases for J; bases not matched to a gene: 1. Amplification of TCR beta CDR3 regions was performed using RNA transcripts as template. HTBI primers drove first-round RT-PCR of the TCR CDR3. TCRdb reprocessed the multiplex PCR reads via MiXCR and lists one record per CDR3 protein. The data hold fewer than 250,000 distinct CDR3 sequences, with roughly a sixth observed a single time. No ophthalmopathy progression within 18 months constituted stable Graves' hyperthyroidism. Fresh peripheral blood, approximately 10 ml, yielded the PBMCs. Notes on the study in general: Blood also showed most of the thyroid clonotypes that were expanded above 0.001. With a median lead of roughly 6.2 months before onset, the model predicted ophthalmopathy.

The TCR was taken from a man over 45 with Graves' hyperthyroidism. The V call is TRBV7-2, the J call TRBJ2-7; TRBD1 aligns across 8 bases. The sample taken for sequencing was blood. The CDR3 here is CASSFTGGYEQYF. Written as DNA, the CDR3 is TGTGCCAGCAGCTTTACAGGGGGCTACGAGCAGTACTTC. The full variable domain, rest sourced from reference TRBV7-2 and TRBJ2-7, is GAGVSQSPSNKVTEKGKDVELRCDPISGHTALYWYRQSLGQGLEFLIYFQGNSAPDKSGLPSDRFSAERTGGSVSTLTIQRTQQEDSAVYLCASSFTGGYEQYFGPGTRLTVT.